A selection of T cell receptor beta chains follows, all from one sample in a study of PD-1 blockade in mismatch repair-deficient tumors. Sequenced by immunoSEQ multiplex PCR; TCRdb stores in-frame clones only, minus some. The sample has over 100,000 clones, over 65% seen once. Sequenced material: peripheral blood, taken 60 weeks after starting pembrolizumab. The origin of the receptors is an adult with mismatch repair-deficient cancer. Each CDR3 is given with its conserved first and last residue. Fields, in order: D gene, V gene, J gene, clone size, CDR3 DNA, CDR3 protein. A D gene is named only where the DNA matches it firmly. Some rows have no size entry. The others give once, few or many, or a class for an expanded clone.

D: NA
V: TRBV5-6
J: TRBJ2-3
size: NA
DNA: TGTGCCAGCAGCTCCTCAGCTAGTTTCACAGATACGCAGTATTTT
CDR3: CASSSSASFTDTQYF

D: TRBD2
V: TRBV13
J: TRBJ2-7
size: NA
DNA: TGTGCCAGCAGCTCTAGCGGGAGTACTTACGAGCAGTACTTC
CDR3: CASSSSGSTYEQYF

D: TRBD2
V: TRBV18
J: TRBJ2-3
size: NA
DNA: TGTGCCAGCTCACCACAGAGCGGGAGTGGAGATACGCAGTATTTT
CDR3: CASSPQSGSGDTQYF

D: NA
V: TRBV9
J: TRBJ1-2
size: few
DNA: TGTGCCAGCAGCCCCTCGGACACCCACTATGGCTACACCTTC
CDR3: CASSPSDTHYGYTF

D: TRBD2
V: TRBV10-3
J: TRBJ2-7
size: NA
DNA: TGTGCCATCAGTGAAGTAGCGGGACTAGGGGAGCAGTACTTC
CDR3: CAISEVAGLGEQYF

D: TRBD2
V: TRBV29-1
J: TRBJ2-7
size: few
DNA: TGCAGCGTTGAAGAATTAGCGGGAGGTCGCTACGAGCAGTACTTC
CDR3: CSVEELAGGRYEQYF

D: NA
V: TRBV15
J: TRBJ2-1
size: once
DNA: TGTGCCACCACCAAAATGGCCGGGACGGTGAACAATGAGCAGTTCTTC
CDR3: CATTKMAGTVNNEQFF

D: TRBD2
V: TRBV27
J: TRBJ2-1
size: NA
DNA: TGTGCCAGCAGTGTGACTAGCTACTATGAGCAGTTCTTC
CDR3: CASSVTSYYEQFF

D: NA
V: TRBV20-1
J: TRBJ2-5
size: NA
DNA: TGCAGTGCTCGGGGGCAAGAGACCCAGTACTTC
CDR3: CSARGQETQYF

D: TRBD2
V: TRBV5-4
J: TRBJ2-7
size: NA
DNA: TGTGCCAGCAGCCGTGGGACTAGCGGGACCTACGAGCAGTACTTC
CDR3: CASSRGTSGTYEQYF

D: NA
V: TRBV9
J: TRBJ1-4
size: NA
DNA: TGTGCCAGCAGCGTAGGGGGGGGCAAAGAAAAACTGTTTTTT
CDR3: CASSVGGGKEKLFF

D: TRBD2
V: TRBV30
J: TRBJ2-7
size: NA
DNA: TGTGCCTGGACAAACTGGGAATGGCTAATGACGGGACTAGCGACCTACGAGCAGTACTTC
CDR3: CAWTNWEWLMTGLATYEQYF

D: TRBD2
V: TRBV19
J: TRBJ2-7
size: NA
DNA: TGTGCCAGTAGTATGGACACGGGGGGTCCCGAGCAGTACTTC
CDR3: CASSMDTGGPEQYF

D: NA
V: TRBV6-5
J: TRBJ1-4
size: NA
DNA: TGTGCCAGCAGTTATTCCCAGGGAGGGGAAAAACTGTTTTTT
CDR3: CASSYSQGGEKLFF

D: NA
V: TRBV5-1
J: TRBJ2-1
size: NA
DNA: TGCGCCAGCAGCTTGGGGTCTAGCAATGAGCAGTTCTTC
CDR3: CASSLGSSNEQFF

D: TRBD1
V: TRBV27
J: TRBJ1-1
size: NA
DNA: TGTGCCAGCAGTCGCAAACAGGGGAGGGACACTGAAGCTTTCTTT
CDR3: CASSRKQGRDTEAFF

D: NA
V: TRBV29-1
J: TRBJ2-7
size: once
DNA: TGCAGCGTAGAAAAGGTTGGGCAGGCTGTGAGCTCCTACGAGCAGTACTTC
CDR3: CSVEKVGQAVSSYEQYF

D: NA
V: TRBV2
J: TRBJ2-7
size: few
DNA: TGTGCCAGCCGCCAACAGGGGGGAGGGGAGCAGTACTTC
CDR3: CASRQQGGGEQYF

D: NA
V: TRBV9
J: TRBJ2-2
size: NA
DNA: TGTGCCAGCAGCCGAGCATTGAACACCGGGGAGCTGTTTTTT
CDR3: CASSRALNTGELFF

D: TRBD2
V: TRBV5-4
J: TRBJ2-7
size: NA
DNA: TGTGCCAGCAGCGACCCTAGCGGGAGTAACGAGCAGTACTTC
CDR3: CASSDPSGSNEQYF

D: NA
V: TRBV2
J: TRBJ1-3
size: NA
DNA: TGTGCCAGCAGTGAAAGAGGAAACACCATATATTTT
CDR3: CASSERGNTIYF

D: NA
V: TRBV6-4
J: TRBJ2-1
size: NA
DNA: TGTGCCAGCAGTGACTCGGTTCCTGCTATTGAGCAGTTCTTC
CDR3: CASSDSVPAIEQFF

D: NA
V: TRBV27
J: TRBJ1-4
size: NA
DNA: TGTGCCAGCAAACGGGGATGGAATGAAAAACTGTTTTTT
CDR3: CASKRGWNEKLFF

D: NA
V: TRBV5-8
J: TRBJ1-5
size: NA
DNA: TGTGCCAGCAGCTTGGACGGATATAGCAATCAGCCCCAGCATTTT
CDR3: CASSLDGYSNQPQHF

D: NA
V: TRBV5-1
J: TRBJ2-2
size: NA
DNA: TGCGCCAGCAGCTTGGTGCAGGCGTTGACCGGGGAGCTGTTTTTT
CDR3: CASSLVQALTGELFF

D: NA
V: TRBV11-3
J: TRBJ2-2
size: NA
DNA: TGTGCCAGCGCGCCGGGTATAAACAGGGCTGTCCGGGAGCTGTTTTTT
CDR3: CASAPGINRAVRELFF

D: NA
V: TRBV19
J: TRBJ2-1
size: NA
DNA: TGTGCCAGTAGTATATCCTCTGGGGGTGAGCAGTTCTTC
CDR3: CASSISSGGEQFF

D: NA
V: TRBV9
J: TRBJ1-4
size: NA
DNA: TGTGCCAGCAGCGCCACGGGATTCCAGGGGAATGAAAAACTGTTTTTT
CDR3: CASSATGFQGNEKLFF

D: NA
V: TRBV5-4
J: TRBJ1-1
size: NA
DNA: TGTGCCAGCAGCTTGCCGGACAGACGTGACACTGAAGCTTTCTTT
CDR3: CASSLPDRRDTEAFF

D: NA
V: TRBV6-5
J: TRBJ2-7
size: NA
DNA: TGTGCCAGCAGTTACCCCCCCCTCTACGAGCAGTACTTC
CDR3: CASSYPPLYEQYF

D: NA
V: TRBV25-1
J: TRBJ1-3
size: few
DNA: TGTGCCAGCAGTGATGGTTCTGTCGCGCGCTCTGGAAACACCATATATTTT
CDR3: CASSDGSVARSGNTIYF

D: NA
V: TRBV6-1
J: TRBJ2-3
size: once
DNA: TGTGCCAGCAGTGAAACCTGGGAACAGGCACTAACAAAGTATTTT
CDR3: CASSETWEQALTKYF

D: NA
V: TRBV7-9
J: TRBJ2-2
size: few
DNA: TGTGCCAGCAGCTTAACCGGGGAGCTGTTTTTT
CDR3: CASSLTGELFF

D: TRBD1
V: TRBV9
J: TRBJ1-2
size: NA
DNA: TGTGCCAGCAGCGTAGGAGGGGGCGCAAACTATGGCTACACCTTC
CDR3: CASSVGGGANYGYTF

D: NA
V: TRBV2
J: TRBJ2-4
size: NA
DNA: TGTGCCAGCAGTGGACTGGACCCTAATAAAAACATTCAGTACTTC
CDR3: CASSGLDPNKNIQYF

D: NA
V: TRBV11-3
J: TRBJ1-1
size: NA
DNA: TGTGCCAGCAGCTTAGAAGGGCAGCAAAAGACTGAAGCTTTCTTT
CDR3: CASSLEGQQKTEAFF

D: NA
V: TRBV19
J: TRBJ1-3
size: NA
DNA: TGTGCCAGTAGTCGGAACGGACAGCTGGGGGGAAACACCATATATTTT
CDR3: CASSRNGQLGGNTIYF

D: TRBD1
V: TRBV29-1
J: TRBJ1-3
size: NA
DNA: TGCAGCGTATGGGACAGCTCTGGAAACACCATATATTTT
CDR3: CSVWDSSGNTIYF

D: TRBD2
V: TRBV6-5
J: TRBJ2-1
size: once
DNA: TGTGCCAGCAGTCAGCGGGAGAAATACAATGAGCAGTTCTTC
CDR3: CASSQREKYNEQFF

D: TRBD2
V: TRBV14
J: TRBJ2-1
size: NA
DNA: TGTGCCAGCAGCCAAGAGCTAGCGGGGGCCTACAATGAGCAGTTCTTC
CDR3: CASSQELAGAYNEQFF

D: NA
V: TRBV7-9
J: TRBJ2-7
size: NA
DNA: TGTGCCAGCAGCAGGTGGGAGGTTTCGTGGGAGCAGTACTTC
CDR3: CASSRWEVSWEQYF

D: NA
V: TRBV19
J: TRBJ1-3
size: NA
DNA: TGTGCCAGTGCTAGGGGGGACTCTGGAAACACCATATATTTT
CDR3: CASARGDSGNTIYF

D: NA
V: TRBV27
J: TRBJ2-1
size: NA
DNA: TGTGCCAGCAGTGCCTCCTCTCACAATGAGCAGTTCTTC
CDR3: CASSASSHNEQFF

D: NA
V: TRBV7-7
J: TRBJ2-7
size: NA
DNA: TGTGCTAGCAGCCTAGGAGCAGGCTCCTACGAGCAGTACTTC
CDR3: CASSLGAGSYEQYF

D: TRBD1
V: TRBV7-2
J: TRBJ2-7
size: NA
DNA: TGTGCCAGCAGCTTAGAAGGCAGGGGGAACTCCTACGAGCAGTACTTC
CDR3: CASSLEGRGNSYEQYF

D: NA
V: TRBV7-2
J: TRBJ1-2
size: NA
DNA: TGTGCCAGCAGCTTAGGGGGTGACTATGGCTACACCTTC
CDR3: CASSLGGDYGYTF

D: TRBD1
V: TRBV25-1
J: TRBJ2-7
size: NA
DNA: TGTGCCAGCAGTGAAGGACAGGGTTTTTACGAGCAGTACTTC
CDR3: CASSEGQGFYEQYF

D: NA
V: TRBV11-2
J: TRBJ2-1
size: NA
DNA: TGTGCCAGCAGCTTAGATTGGAGCGGAAGCTCCTACAATGAGCAGTTCTTC
CDR3: CASSLDWSGSSYNEQFF

D: TRBD1
V: TRBV2
J: TRBJ2-7
size: NA
DNA: TGTGCCAGCAGTGAAGCGGACCCGCCCAGGGGGGAGCAGTACTTC
CDR3: CASSEADPPRGEQYF

D: TRBD2
V: TRBV5-1
J: TRBJ2-2
size: NA
DNA: TGCGCCAGCAGCCAGGGACTAGCGGGAGCGAACACCGGGGAGCTGTTTTTT
CDR3: CASSQGLAGANTGELFF

D: TRBD1
V: TRBV9
J: TRBJ2-2
size: NA
DNA: TGTGCCAGCAGCGTAGGAGGGGGCAAGAACACCGGGGAGCTGTTTTTT
CDR3: CASSVGGGKNTGELFF

D: NA
V: TRBV27
J: TRBJ2-5
size: NA
DNA: TGTGCCAGCAGGAAGGGACGGAACCAAGAGACCCAGTACTTC
CDR3: CASRKGRNQETQYF

D: NA
V: TRBV5-1
J: TRBJ2-5
size: NA
DNA: TGCGCCAGCAGCTTGGGGGCGGCTTTCCAAGAGACCCAGTACTTC
CDR3: CASSLGAAFQETQYF

D: NA
V: TRBV4-1
J: TRBJ2-1
size: NA
DNA: TGCGCCAGCAGCCAAGTCTTACAGGGCGACAATGAGCAGTTCTTC
CDR3: CASSQVLQGDNEQFF

D: NA
V: TRBV27
J: TRBJ2-3
size: NA
DNA: TGTGCCATCCTCACAGATACGCAGTATTTT
CDR3: CAILTDTQYF

D: NA
V: TRBV11-2
J: TRBJ2-2
size: NA
DNA: TGTGCCAGCAGCCAGGGGAGATCCGGGGAGCTGTTTTTT
CDR3: CASSQGRSGELFF

D: NA
V: TRBV12-5
J: TRBJ1-3
size: NA
DNA: TGTGCTAGTGGTTTGGTACTGTCCGGGGCTGGAAACACCATATATTTT
CDR3: CASGLVLSGAGNTIYF